This TCR beta chain stems from a study of shared clonotypes between healthy human individuals. Overall study findings and caveats: In this cohort, only blood was sampled, and tissue repertoires likely differ.

Execution of the assay was at deep level. Study processing details: ImmunoSEQ supplied junction-only sequences lacking quality scores, so filtering was different. The table came from immunoSEQ multiplex PCR; TCRdb's copy has only in-frame clones and leaves some out. V, J and clone size reflect that table, while D and trimming were determined from the DNA. The sample consists of some 500,000 clones, 60% to 80% of them appearing once. Germline CDR1 MGHDK, CDR2 SYGVNS. CDR3 length: 18 residues. Trimming at V came to 4 bases and at J to 6 bases, leaving 20 bases not matched to a gene. Concerning this clone: Its specificity is unknown.

HIV-negative, healthy adults without recent acute infections or vaccinations were the donors. The sequence derives from a middle-aged woman in good health. Some clones in this sample may be carry-over from other donors' samples. What was sequenced was PBMCs. This sequence joins TRBV25-1 and TRBJ1-2; 7 bases match TRBD1. This chain's CDR3 is CASSVREEGDRAAHGYTF. In nucleotides, the CDR3 is TGTGCCAGCAGTGTACGAGAAGAGGGCGACAGGGCAGCTCATGGCTACACCTTC.